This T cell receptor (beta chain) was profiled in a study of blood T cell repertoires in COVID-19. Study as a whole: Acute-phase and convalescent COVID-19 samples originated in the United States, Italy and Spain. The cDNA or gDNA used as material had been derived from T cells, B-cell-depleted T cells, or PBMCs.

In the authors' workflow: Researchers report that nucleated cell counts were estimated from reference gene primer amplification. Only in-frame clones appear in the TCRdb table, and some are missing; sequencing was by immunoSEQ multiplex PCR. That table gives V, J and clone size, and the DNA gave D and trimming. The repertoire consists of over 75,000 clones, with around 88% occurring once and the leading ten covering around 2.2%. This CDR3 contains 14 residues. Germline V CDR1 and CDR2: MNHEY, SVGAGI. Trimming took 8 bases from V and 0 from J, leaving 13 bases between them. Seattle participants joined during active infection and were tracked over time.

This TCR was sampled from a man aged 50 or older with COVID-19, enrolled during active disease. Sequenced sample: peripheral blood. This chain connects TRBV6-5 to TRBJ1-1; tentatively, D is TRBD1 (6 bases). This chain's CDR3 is CASLTGTLNTEAFF. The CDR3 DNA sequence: TGTGCCAGCCTGACCGGGACATTGAACACTGAAGCTTTCTTT.